The clone carrying this T cell receptor (beta chain) was recorded many times. Each CDR3 protein is one row after TCRdb ran MiXCR on the 5' RACE reads. The profile shows roughly 4,400 distinct CDR3 sequences, more than 3.5% of them singletons. This entry comes from a study of T cells after yellow fever vaccination. Overall study findings and caveats: The study re-detected most primary-vaccination clones after the booster (96% CD4, 85% to 90% CD8). FACS-sorted repertoires might harbor abundant contaminating clonotypes from the bulk population.

The sequences come from PBMCs, either bulk or a sorted T-cell subset (CD4+, CD8+, memory, or dextramer-sorted; not recorded which), collected 15 days after the yellow fever booster vaccination. This TCR came from a man aged 30-40 years who received the YFV17D yellow fever vaccine.

The CDR3 here is CASSLDYEQYF. For the CDR3, the DNA is TGCGCCAGCAGCTTGGACTACGAGCAGTACTTC. The rearrangement links TRBV5-1 to TRBJ2-7, with D uncertain. V lost 0 bases, J lost 3 bases, and 1 base lay in between. The CDR3 covers 11 residues. Per germline, CDR1 SGHRS and CDR2 YFSETQ.